The 11 T cell receptor beta chains reported below all come from one sample, sequenced in a study of T cell repertoires in cytomegalovirus infection. TCRdb itself ran the reads through MiXCR, one entry per CDR3 protein. The sample includes 300,000 or so distinct CDR3 sequences, roughly 25% of them seen just once. No antigens are known for them. Sequenced here: cultured PBMCs, sampled from culture after CMV antigen stimulation. Source of these receptors: a human donor in good health (CMV status not recorded). Some clones in this sample may be carry-over from other donors' samples.

The chain has TRBV27 and TRBJ2-2; D gene unclear. Germline CDR1 reads MNHEY; CDR2 reads SMNVEV (reference sequence). Trimming removed 7 bases from V and 3 bases from J, with 3 bases in between. The CDR3 has 11 residues. The DNA for the CDR3 is TGTGCCAGCAAAGACACCGGGGAGCTGTTTTTT. Its protein product is CASKDTGELFF.

The chain recombines TRBV11-2 with TRBJ2-1, with TRBD2 matching 15 bases. Trimming at V came to 3 bases and at J to 2 bases, leaving 2 bases not matched to a gene. This CDR3 region has 17 residues. The germline CDR1 and CDR2 sequences are SGHAT and FQNNGV. The CDR3 loop reads CASSLGLAGGAYNEQFF. The CDR3 DNA reads TGTGCCAGCAGCTTGGGACTAGCGGGAGGCGCCTACAATGAGCAGTTCTTC.

The count of this clonotype is one. The chain uses TRBV20-1 and TRBJ2-3, with D tentatively TRBD2 (5 bases). The CDR3 runs to 12 residues. V lost 6 bases and J 4 bases, leaving 11 bases between the germline ends. Germline CDR1 reads DFQATT; CDR2 reads SNEGSKA (reference sequence). The CDR3 reads CSARTAPDTQYF. The CDR3 DNA reads as TGCAGTGCGAGGACTGCGCCAGATACGCAGTATTTT.

V gene TRBV7-2 combines with J gene TRBJ2-5; unclear D gene. The CDR3 consists of 15 residues. Germline CDR1 and CDR2: SGHTA and FQGNSA. V lost 5 bases to trimming and J lost 2 bases, with 15 bases between them. This CDR3 is CASSDIGGQQETQYF. Written as DNA, the CDR3 is TGTGCCAGCAGCGATATTGGTGGCCAACAAGAGACCCAGTACTTC.

This clonotype appeared a few times. The genes are TRBV5-5 and TRBJ2-1, with D unclear. In germline, CDR1 is SGHKS, CDR2 YYEKEE (reference sequence). CDR3 size: 14 residues. Trimming took off 4 bases at V and 4 bases at J, with 12 bases between the two ends. DNA for the CDR3: TGTGCCAGCAGCGATGGGCTACTGTACAATGAGCAGTTCTTC. Translated, it gives CASSDGLLYNEQFF.

This clonotype was observed at least ten times. The rearrangement links TRBV7-2 to TRBJ2-1; TRBD2 agrees at 8 bases. The CDR3 has 15 residues. Germline V lookup: CDR1 SGHTA, CDR2 FQGNSA. Unmatched junction bases numbered 7, after V lost 6 bases and J lost 3 bases. In nucleotides, the CDR3 is TGTGCCAGCAGGTCGGGACTAGGATTCTACAATGAGCAGTTCTTC. As protein: CASRSGLGFYNEQFF. The full variable domain, with the rest looked up from reference TRBV7-2 and TRBJ2-1, is GAGVSQSPSNKVTEKGKDVELRCDPISGHTALYWYRQSLGQGLEFLIYFQGNSAPDKSGLPSDRFSAERTGGSVSTLTIQRTQQEDSAVYLCASRSGLGFYNEQFFGPGTRLTVL.

The chain recombines TRBV7-9 with TRBJ2-5; the D is unclear. Germline-derived CDR1 and CDR2 are SEHNR and FQNEAQ (reference sequence). V lost 5 bases, J lost 1 base, and 17 bases lay in between. The CDR3 has 16 residues. The CDR3 loop is CASSDALAAPQETQYF. CDR3 coding DNA: TGTGCCAGCAGCGATGCCCTGGCGGCTCCCCAAGAGACCCAGTACTTC.

This clonotype has just a few counts. The V and J genes are TRBV7-2 and TRBJ2-7; the D gene is possibly TRBD2 (7 bases). The CDR3 is 16 amino acids. Germline CDR1 SGHTA, CDR2 FQGNSA. With 3 bases removed from V and 7 bases from J, the gap between germline ends came to 22 bases. DNA of the CDR3: TGTGCCAGCAGCTTGGTCTTGGGGGGGGCAATGGGAGAGCAGTACTTC. The encoded protein is CASSLVLGGAMGEQYF.

V is TRBV29-1 and J is TRBJ2-5; 11 bases are shared with TRBD2. The CDR3 covers 15 residues. Germline CDR1 and CDR2: SQVTM and ANQGSEA. The V gene end was trimmed by 8 bases and the J gene end by 3 bases; junction bases not matched to a gene: 11. The CDR3 region has the DNA TGCAGCCCTCTCAAACTAGCGGGAGATAAAGAGACCCAGTACTTC. Translation: CSPLKLAGDKETQYF. Using reference TRBV29-1 and TRBJ2-5 for the parts outside the CDR3, the full variable domain is SAVISQKPSRDICQRGTSLTIQCQVDSQVTMMFWYRQQPGQSLTLIATANQGSEATYESGFVIDKFPISRPNLTFSTLTVSNMSPEDSSIYLCSPLKLAGDKETQYFGPGTRLLVL.

J is TRBJ2-2 and V is TRBV27; maybe TRBD1 (6 bases). V shed 2 bases and J shed 1 base, with 8 bases lying between them. Germline loops: CDR1 MNHEY, CDR2 SMNVEV (reference sequence). The CDR3 totals 15 residues. In nucleotides, the CDR3 is TGTGCCAGCAGTTTAGTACAGGGGAACACCGGGGAGCTGTTTTTT. This encodes CASSLVQGNTGELFF.

The table lists this clonotype with many counts. The V gene is TRBV7-8, the J gene TRBJ2-3, with 10 bases that match TRBD1. Germline CDR1 and CDR2: SGHVS and FQNEAQ. V trimming: 0 bases; J trimming: 0 bases; junction bases outside the gene matches: 3. The CDR3 sequence is 17 residues long. The DNA for the CDR3 is TGTGCCAGCAGCTTAGCCGGGACAGGGGCTAGCACAGATACGCAGTATTTT. This sequence encodes CASSLAGTGASTDTQYF.